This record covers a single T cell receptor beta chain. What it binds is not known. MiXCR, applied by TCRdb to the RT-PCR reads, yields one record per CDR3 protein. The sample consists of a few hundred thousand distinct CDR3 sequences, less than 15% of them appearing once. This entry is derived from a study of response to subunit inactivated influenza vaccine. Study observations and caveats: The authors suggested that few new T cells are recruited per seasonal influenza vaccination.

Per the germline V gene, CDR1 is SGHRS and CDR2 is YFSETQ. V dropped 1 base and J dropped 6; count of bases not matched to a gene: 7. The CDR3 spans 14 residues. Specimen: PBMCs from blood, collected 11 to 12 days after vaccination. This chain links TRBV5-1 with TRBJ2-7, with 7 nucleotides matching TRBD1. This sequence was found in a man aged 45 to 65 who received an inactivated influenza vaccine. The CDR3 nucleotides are TGCGCCAGCAGCTTGAAGGGGGCGACTTCCGAGCAGTACTTC. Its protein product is CASSLKGATSEQYF.